This T cell receptor (beta chain) was observed in a study of blood T cell repertoires in COVID-19. About the research overall: Sample material is recorded as cDNA or gDNA derived from T cells, B-cell-depleted T cells, or PBMCs.

The ends lost 6 bases at V and 6 bases at J; junction bases unmatched: 11. The CDR3 consists of 15 residues. Germline V lookup: CDR1 MNHNY, CDR2 SVGAGI (reference sequence). The authors' processing: From reference gene primer amplification, estimates of nucleated cell counts were derived. The method was immunoSEQ multiplex PCR; TCRdb's version includes in-frame clones alone and lacks a portion of them. V and J calls and clone size come straight from that table; D and trimming were deduced from the DNA. The sample holds 170,000 or so clones, roughly 87% seen once. The study recruited people aged 18 to 89 years across around 23 US areas. Participants had their cohort set by participant-reported clinical history. This clone was counted once.

V gene TRBV6-6 combines with J gene TRBJ1-5; 7 nucleotides agree with TRBD1. This receptor was identified in a woman in her forties or fifties who had recovered from COVID-19. Sequencing was performed on PBMCs or T cells enriched from blood (not recorded which). The CDR3 loop reads CASSLSTGVGQPQHF. The CDR3 DNA sequence: TGTGCCAGCAGCCTATCCACAGGGGTGGGTCAGCCCCAGCATTTT.